This TCR beta chain was sequenced for a study of blood T cell repertoires in COVID-19. About the research overall: Spain, Italy and the United States supplied samples that represented acute and convalescent COVID-19.

The germline V gene has CDR1 KGHSH and CDR2 LQKENI. The CDR3 length is 15 residues. Trimming stripped 0 bases from V and 1 base from J, with 8 bases between. Authors' analysis steps: Using reference gene primer amplification, nucleated cell counts were estimated. The table came from immunoSEQ multiplex PCR; TCRdb's copy has only in-frame clones and leaves some out. The V and J calls and the clone size are those of that table, but D and trimming were determined from the DNA. Among 190,000 or so clones listed, roughly nine tenths were seen once. This TCR derives from a woman in her 70s with acute or convalescent COVID-19. Sequenced sample: peripheral blood. The chain has TRBV18 and TRBJ2-3; D gene ambiguous. The CDR3 coding sequence is TGTGCCAGCTCACCACCCGCGCGGCGCACAGATACGCAGTATTTT. Translating gives CASSPPARRTDTQYF.